This TCR beta chain appears in the sequencing data of a study of human T cells and chemical hapten exposure. In the study overall: There were weekly diphenylcyclopropenone doses to the scalp for patients throughout the roughly 25-week study.

Study outcomes and limitations: Against controls, expanded TCRs gave rise to significantly more large CDR3 similarity clusters. The immune response of these alopecia patients might not match healthy individuals'.

TCRdb re-called the RACE reads through MiXCR, storing one row per CDR3 protein. The repertoire holds 80,000 to 95,000 distinct CDR3 sequences, with around 10% as singletons. The time point was: patch test 1, 2 weeks after DPC sensitization. Treatment denoted: therapeutic diphenylcyclopropenone sensitization with weekly scalp DPC. This CDR3 has 14 amino acids. Germline V gene data show CDR1 as SGHTA and CDR2 as FQGNSA. Trimming cost V 5 bases and J 3 bases, with 12 bases left between them. Details on this clonotype: The target antigen is unknown.

The genes are TRBV7-2 and TRBJ2-3; TRBD2 is a possible D gene (6 bases). This TCR was sampled from a woman in her forties or fifties with alopecia areata. Some clones in this sample may be carry-over from other donors' samples. Sequences were derived from whole blood, sampled in connection with sensitization to the hapten diphenylcyclopropenone (DPC). This CDR3 is CASSMTRGTDTQYF. CDR3 in DNA: TGTGCCAGCAGCATGACTAGGGGTACAGATACGCAGTATTTT.